This passage covers 17 T cell receptor beta chains from one sample sequenced in a study of T cells after yellow fever vaccination. In TCRdb, the 5' RACE reads were re-called with MiXCR into one record per CDR3 protein. The data show hundreds of thousands of distinct CDR3 sequences, approximately 19% seen once. This material consisted of PBMCs, taken before the yellow fever booster vaccination. The origin of the receptors is a man aged 18 to 30 who received the YFV17D yellow fever vaccine.

The chain recombines TRBV7-6 with TRBJ2-1; 8 positions agree with TRBD1. V shed 5 bases, J shed 3 bases, and the junction held 6 bases outside the gene matches. Germline CDR1 reads SGHVS; CDR2 reads FNYEAQ. The CDR3 sequence is 15 residues long. The CDR3 loop is CASSVDRGLYNEQFF. The CDR3 DNA sequence: TGTGCCAGCAGCGTCGACAGGGGTCTCTACAATGAGCAGTTCTTC.

In its sample, this clonotype was seen a few times. This chain joins TRBV6-2 or TRBV6-3 and TRBJ2-4, with a possible D match to TRBD2 (6 bases). CDR3 length equals 12 residues. V was trimmed by 6 bases and J by 12 bases, leaving 15 bases between them. Per germline, CDR1 MNHEY and CDR2 SVGEGT. CDR3 DNA sequence: TGTGCCAGCAGCCCGCTCGGGAGCACTCAGTACTTC. This translates into CASSPLGSTQYF.

This clonotype was picked up many times. The rearrangement links TRBV7-2 to TRBJ2-5, with 10 positions matching TRBD1. J lost 5 bases, V lost 5 bases, and 2 bases had no gene match. CDR1 is SGHTA and CDR2 is FQGNSA in the germline V gene. The length of the CDR3 is 13 residues. CDR3 coding DNA: TGTGCCAGCAGCCAGGGACAGGGGGAGACCCAGTACTTC. It translates to CASSQGQGETQYF.

The genes are TRBV20-1 and TRBJ1-1; no firm D call. The germline V gene encodes CDR1 DFQATT and CDR2 SNEGSKA (reference sequence). The CDR3 covers 14 residues. Trimming took off 0 bases at V and 1 base at J, with 9 bases between the two ends. CDR3 sequence reads: CSARDLRQNTEAFF. CDR3 coding DNA: TGCAGTGCTAGAGATCTACGGCAGAACACTGAAGCTTTCTTT.

This clonotype came up a few times. The V call is TRBV9, the J call TRBJ2-2; D is undetermined. The CDR3 runs to 14 residues. The germline V gene has CDR1 SGDLS and CDR2 YYNGEE. Trimming pared 0 bases from V and 0 bases from J, leaving 3 bases between. The CDR3 loop is CASSVATNTGELFF. The CDR3 DNA reads TGTGCCAGCAGCGTAGCCACGAACACCGGGGAGCTGTTTTTT.

This clonotype has only a few counts. The genes are TRBV25-1 and TRBJ2-7; D is uncertain. Germline V gene sequence: CDR1 MGHDK, CDR2 SYGVNS. V gave up 2 bases and J gave up 0 bases, with 8 bases separating them. The CDR3 has 14 amino acids. CDR3 amino acids: CASSEPTYSYEQYF. Written as DNA, the CDR3 is TGTGCCAGCAGTGAACCCACCTACTCCTACGAGCAGTACTTC.

Here the CDR3 reads CASSQGGPRSGTPGYTF. CDR3 nucleotides: TGTGCCAGCAGCCAAGGGGGACCGCGGAGCGGGACCCCTGGCTACACCTTC. The rearrangement joins TRBV4-2 to TRBJ1-2, with D perhaps TRBD1 (5 bases). This CDR3 comprises 17 residues. The V gene lost 1 base and the J gene lost 7 bases, with 22 bases spanning the gap. Germline-derived CDR1 and CDR2 are LGHNA and YNFKEQ.

Ten or more counts support this clonotype. V usage is TRBV12-3 or TRBV12-4 and J usage is TRBJ1-2; D is unclear. This CDR3 has 10 residues. V lost 3 bases and J lost 8, with 4 bases in between. Written as DNA, the CDR3 is TGTGCCAGCAGTTTTTCCGGCTACACCTTC. Its protein is CASSFSGYTF.

The chain couples TRBV9 to TRBJ2-1; D is unclear. This CDR3 contains 14 residues. V was trimmed by 4 bases and J by 7 bases, leaving 15 bases between them. From germline, CDR1 is SGDLS and CDR2 YYNGEE. CDR3 bases: TGTGCCAGCAGCCCTCGGGTAGGGCTGAATGAGCAGTTCTTC. Residues: CASSPRVGLNEQFF.

The chain employs TRBV5-1 and TRBJ2-5; perhaps TRBD2 as D (5 bases). CDR1 and CDR2 from the germline V gene are SGHRS and YFSETQ. V dropped 4 bases and J dropped 5 bases, with 12 bases sitting between them. This CDR3 contains 13 residues. This chain's CDR3 is CASSRRGWETQYF. CDR3 bases: TGCGCCAGCAGCCGACGGGGATGGGAGACCCAGTACTTC.

CDR3 protein: CSAKRFGGSGNTIYF. In DNA, the CDR3 is TGCAGTGCTAAAAGGTTTGGAGGCTCTGGAAACACCATATATTTT. The rearrangement uses TRBV20-1 and TRBJ1-3; no firm D call. Trimming pared 4 bases from V and 0 bases from J, leaving 13 bases between. Germline assignment: CDR1 DFQATT and CDR2 SNEGSKA (reference sequence). The CDR3 has 15 amino acids.

This chain uses TRBV12-3 or TRBV12-4 with TRBJ2-3; 7 bases fit TRBD2. J lost 8 bases, V lost 6 bases, and 17 bases had no gene match. There are 16 residues in the CDR3. CDR3 DNA: TGTGCCAGCAGCCCCTTGGCTAGCGGTTCCCAGGCTACGCAGTATTTT. Translating it yields CASSPLASGSQATQYF.

This chain joins TRBV28 and TRBJ2-1; D uncertain. CDR3 length: 15 residues. Germline V gives CDR1 MDHEN, CDR2 SYDVKM. V lost 7 bases and J lost 2, with 15 bases in between. The CDR3 DNA sequence: TGTGCCAGCACCCTACGACTGAAAACCTACAATGAGCAGTTCTTC. Its translation is CASTLRLKTYNEQFF.

The V gene is TRBV3-1, the J gene TRBJ2-2, with 15 bases that match TRBD2. Germline V gene sequence: CDR1 LGHDT, CDR2 YNNKEL (reference sequence). V was clipped by 6 bases and J by 4 bases; unmatched bases: 6. The CDR3 has 17 residues. The CDR3: CASRHEGLAGGTGELFF. In DNA, the CDR3 is TGTGCCAGCAGACACGAGGGACTAGCGGGGGGCACCGGGGAGCTGTTTTTT.

There are a few counts of this clonotype. This chain links TRBV6-6 with TRBJ1-1; 8 nucleotides match TRBD1. CDR1 and CDR2 (germline): MNHNY, SVGAGI (reference sequence). This CDR3 spans 17 amino acids. The V segment lost 7 bases and the J segment 5 bases; nucleotides outside the gene matches: 18. CDR3 nucleotides: TGTGCCAGCAACTCATTCCTTTTGACAGGGGTTGATACTGAAGCTTTCTTT. Translating gives CASNSFLLTGVDTEAFF.

The gene calls are TRBV28 and TRBJ2-7; 10 nucleotides agree with TRBD2. Germline loops: CDR1 MDHEN, CDR2 SYDVKM. Unmatched junction bases numbered 5, after V lost 6 bases and J lost 3 bases. The CDR3 sequence is 14 residues long. CDR3 loop: CASSTSGAYYEQYV. The CDR3 nucleotides are TGTGCCAGCAGCACTAGCGGGGCCTACTACGAGCAGTACGTC.

At least ten counts were recorded for this clonotype. The chain joins TRBV7-3 to TRBJ2-2; 8 nucleotides align to TRBD2. In germline, CDR1 is SGHTA, CDR2 FQGTGA. V dropped 4 bases and J dropped 7; count of bases not matched to a gene: 8. CDR3 size: 15 residues. CDR3 region: CASSSSRGGSGELFF. In DNA, the CDR3 is TGTGCCAGCAGCTCCTCTCGGGGGGGAAGCGGGGAGCTGTTTTTT.